The T cell receptor beta chain under discussion was sequenced for a study of glioma-infiltrating T cells after dendritic cell vaccination. Study-wide context: At biweekly intervals, patients got three intradermal dendritic cell vaccine injections.

Germline loops: CDR1 MGHRA, CDR2 YSYEKL. The V gene end was trimmed by 3 bases and the J gene end by 2 bases; junction bases not matched to a gene: 7. The CDR3 totals 17 residues. Using immunoSEQ multiplex PCR, the repertoire was profiled, and TCRdb retains in-frame clones only, with some absent. The data contain roughly 60,000 clones, over 75% of them seen just once; the ten biggest clones take up about 9%. The time point: after dendritic cell vaccination, including at tumor progression/relapse. Only patients with spare fresh-frozen tumor and over two years of follow-up were included. This clonotype originated in a human donor with glioblastoma. Sample: blood, taken after dendritic cell vaccination. V is TRBV4-1 and J is TRBJ2-2; 9 bases fit TRBD2. The CDR3 DNA reads as TGCGCCAGCAGCCACTATAGCGGGGGCGGAAACACCGGGGAGCTGTTTTTT. It specifies CASSHYSGGGNTGELFF.